The 14 T cell receptor beta chains in this list originate from one sample, sequenced in a study of human T cells and chemical hapten exposure. TCRdb re-derived calls from the 5' RACE reads in MiXCR, one entry per CDR3 protein. The sample includes about 81,000 distinct CDR3 sequences, approximately 7.7% of them seen just once. The study extracted total RNA from unfractionated whole blood. All receptors derive from a male donor in good health.

This clonotype was detected many times. The rearrangement joins TRBV5-1 to TRBJ2-1; TRBD1 agrees at 7 bases. Unmatched junction bases numbered 4, after V lost 2 bases and J lost 2 bases. The CDR3 has 15 amino acids. Germline V gene sequence: CDR1 SGHRS, CDR2 YFSETQ. CDR3 in amino acids: CASSLDRVPYNEQFF. CDR3 nucleotides: TGCGCCAGCAGCTTAGACAGGGTTCCCTACAATGAGCAGTTCTTC.

This clonotype was counted many times. The chain uses TRBV10-3 and TRBJ2-7, with TRBD2 matching 8 bases. V was pared by 4 bases and J by 6 bases, with 11 bases of the junction left unmatched. Germline assignment: CDR1 ENHRY and CDR2 SYGVKD. The CDR3 has 15 residues. The CDR3 nucleotides read TGTGCCATCAGTGTAGGGCGAGCGGGGGTGGGCGAGCAGTACTTC. Residues: CAISVGRAGVGEQYF.

Ten or more counts support this clonotype. This rearrangement joins TRBV15 to TRBJ2-7, with TRBD1 matching over 10 bases. The V and J ends lost 0 bases and 3 bases, in that order; junction bases with no gene match: 2. Germline V lookup: CDR1 LNHNV, CDR2 YYDKDF (reference sequence). This CDR3 contains 15 residues. The CDR3 DNA reads TGTGCCACCAGCAGAGATGGGACAGGGGTCTACGAGCAGTACTTC. Protein sequence: CATSRDGTGVYEQYF. Complete variable domain (other parts from reference TRBV15 and TRBJ2-7): DAMVIQNPRYQVTQFGKPVTLSCSQTLNHNVMYWYQQKSSQAPKLLFHYYDKDFNNEADTPDNFQSRRPNTSFCFLDIRSPGLGDTAMYLCATSRDGTGVYEQYFGPGTRLTVT.

This clonotype was counted a few times. J is TRBJ1-1 and V is TRBV7-2; D gene unclear. The V end was cut by 7 bases, the J end by 4 bases, with 10 bases between. CDR1 and CDR2 (germline): SGHTA, FQGNSA. This CDR3 has 12 amino acids. CDR3 residues: CASIQEGTEAFF. For the CDR3, the DNA is TGTGCCAGCATCCAGGAGGGCACTGAAGCTTTCTTT.

This clonotype was counted only a few times. The V and J genes are TRBV9 and TRBJ2-1, with unresolved D. With 3 bases removed from V and 9 bases from J, the gap between germline ends came to 10 bases. The germline V gene has CDR1 SGDLS and CDR2 YYNGEE. The CDR3 contains 12 residues. The CDR3 DNA follows: TGTGCCAGCAGCGGTAAACTGAGTGAGCAGTTCTTC. Translating gives CASSGKLSEQFF.

In its sample, this clonotype was seen many times. The junction and the germline gene differ at one end; a read error may be behind it. The chain couples TRBV6-4 to TRBJ2-6; the match to TRBD1 covers 11 bases. CDR3 length equals 14 residues. Germline V gene lookup returns CDR1 MRHNA and CDR2 SNTAGT. Here the CDR3 DNA reads TGTGCCAGCAGTGCTGGGACAGGGGGCAACGTCCTGACTTTC. It translates to CASSAGTGGNVLTF.

The genes are TRBV20-1 and TRBJ2-5; D might be TRBD2 (6 bases). Germline V CDR1 and CDR2: DFQATT, SNEGSKA (reference sequence). Trimming pared 3 bases from V and 3 bases from J, leaving 8 bases between. CDR3 length: 12 amino acids. The CDR3 region has the DNA TGCAGTGCTAGGGGGGGTGAAGAGACCCAGTACTTC. Translation gives CSARGGEETQYF.

The chain has TRBV2 and TRBJ2-7; 11 nucleotides agree with TRBD1. After removal of 6 bases from V and 12 bases from J, the junction contained 4 bases not matched to a gene. The V gene's germline CDR1 is SNHLY and CDR2 FYNNEI. This CDR3 spans 11 amino acids. In DNA, the CDR3 is TGTGCCAGCAGGGGACAGGGGGTCGGGTACTTC. Amino acids: CASRGQGVGYF. Looking up the rest from reference TRBV2 and TRBJ2-7 gives the full variable domain: EPEVTQTPSHQVTQMGQEVILRCVPISNHLYFYWYRQILGQKVEFLVSFYNNEISEKSEIFDDQFSVERPDGSNFTLKIRSTKLEDSAMYFCASRGQGVGYFGPGTRLTVT.

The table lists this clonotype with a few counts. This chain links TRBV20-1 with TRBJ1-2; D is uncertain. Germline V gives CDR1 DFQATT, CDR2 SNEGSKA (reference sequence). V was cut by 4 bases and J by 4 bases, with 10 bases left in between. The CDR3 is 12 amino acids. CDR3 sequence: CSATREFYGYTF. CDR3 nucleotide sequence: TGCAGTGCTACGCGGGAGTTCTATGGCTACACCTTC.

The chain employs TRBV27 and TRBJ2-7, with 12 bases matching TRBD2. This CDR3 contains 16 residues. Losses at the gene ends were 7 bases for V and 2 bases for J; bases not matched to a gene: 9. Germline assignment: CDR1 MNHEY and CDR2 SMNVEV (reference sequence). CDR3 DNA sequence: TGTGCCAGCAACACAAAGGGACTAGCGGGTCCCTACGAGCAGTACTTC. This translates into CASNTKGLAGPYEQYF.

The CDR3 coding sequence is TGTGCCAGCAGTTTAAAAGGGTTGGGCAACTATGGCTACACCTTC. It specifies CASSLKGLGNYGYTF. V usage is TRBV27 and J usage is TRBJ1-2, with no clear D. Trimming took 2 bases from V and 2 from J, leaving 12 bases between them. The CDR3 runs to 15 residues. From germline, CDR1 is MNHEY and CDR2 SMNVEV (reference sequence).

Only a few counts were recorded for this clonotype. In nucleotides, the CDR3 is TGTGCCACCAAGAGCGGGGGAAGGACAGATACGCAGTATTTT. Its translation is CATKSGGRTDTQYF. The V call is TRBV15, the J call TRBJ2-3; 8 bases map to TRBD2. CDR3 length equals 14 residues. Germline CDR1 and CDR2: LNHNV and YYDKDF (reference sequence). V dropped 7 bases and J dropped 3; count of bases not matched to a gene: 6.

This clonotype has only a few counts. The chain employs TRBV6-6 and TRBJ2-7; 14 bases match TRBD2. CDR1 and CDR2 from the germline V gene are MNHNY and SVGAGI (reference sequence). The CDR3 extends over 17 amino acids. The V and J ends lost 2 bases and 0 bases, in that order; junction bases with no gene match: 3. CDR3 bases: TGTGCCAGCAGTTACGGTGGGACTAGCGGGAGCTCCTACGAGCAGTACTTC. Encoded protein: CASSYGGTSGSSYEQYF.

The table lists this clonotype with a few counts. V and J are TRBV5-6 and TRBJ1-1, with 7 bases lining up with TRBD1. This CDR3 contains 17 residues. V trimming: 5 bases; J trimming: 1 base; junction bases outside the gene matches: 14. Germline V gene data show CDR1 as SGHDT and CDR2 as YYEEEE. CDR3: CASSLWRGTATNTEAFF. The DNA of the CDR3 is TGTGCCAGCAGTTTATGGAGGGGGACAGCTACGAACACTGAAGCTTTCTTT.